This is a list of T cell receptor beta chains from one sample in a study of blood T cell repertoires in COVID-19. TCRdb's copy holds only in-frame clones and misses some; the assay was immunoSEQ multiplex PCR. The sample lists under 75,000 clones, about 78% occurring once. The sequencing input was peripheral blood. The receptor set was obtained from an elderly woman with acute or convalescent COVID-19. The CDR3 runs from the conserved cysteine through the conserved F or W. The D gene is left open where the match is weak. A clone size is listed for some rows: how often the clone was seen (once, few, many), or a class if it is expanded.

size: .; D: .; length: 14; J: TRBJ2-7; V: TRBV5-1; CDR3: CASSLDGGIRGRVF; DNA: TGCGCCAGCAGCTTGGACGGGGGGATCAGGGGTCGGGTCTTC
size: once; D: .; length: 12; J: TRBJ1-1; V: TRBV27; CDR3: CASSQTHGEAFF; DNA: TGTGCCAGCAGTCAGACACACGGTGAAGCTTTCTTT
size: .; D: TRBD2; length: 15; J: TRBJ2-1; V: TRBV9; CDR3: CASSVDGTSYNEQFF; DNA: TGTGCCAGCAGCGTCGACGGGACTAGTTACAATGAGCAGTTCTTC
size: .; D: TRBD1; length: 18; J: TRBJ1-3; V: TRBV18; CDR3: CASSPSGTGGKSGNTIYF; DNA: TGTGCCAGCTCACCAAGTGGGACAGGGGGCAAGTCTGGAAACACCATATATTTT
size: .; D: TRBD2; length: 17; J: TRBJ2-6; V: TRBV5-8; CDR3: CASSQTSGMAGANVLTF; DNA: TGTGCCAGCAGCCAGACTAGCGGGATGGCTGGGGCCAACGTCCTGACTTTC
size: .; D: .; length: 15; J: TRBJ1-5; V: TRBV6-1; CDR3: CASSEPAGAGWVQHF; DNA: TGTGCCAGCAGTGAACCCGCAGGGGCCGGGTGGGTCCAGCATTTT
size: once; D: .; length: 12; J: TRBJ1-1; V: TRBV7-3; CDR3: CASSTRGGEAFF; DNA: TGTGCCAGCAGCACCAGGGGTGGTGAAGCTTTCTTT
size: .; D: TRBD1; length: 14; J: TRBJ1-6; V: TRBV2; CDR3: CASTLGQGNSPLHF; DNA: TGTGCCAGCACCCTGGGACAGGGCAATTCACCCCTCCACTTT
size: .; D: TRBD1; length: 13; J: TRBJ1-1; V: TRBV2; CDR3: CASNRDSNTEAFF; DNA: TGTGCCAGCAACCGGGACAGTAACACTGAAGCTTTCTTT
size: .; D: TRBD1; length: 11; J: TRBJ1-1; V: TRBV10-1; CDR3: CASSSGQQAFF; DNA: TGCGCCAGCTCCTCGGGACAGCAAGCTTTCTTT
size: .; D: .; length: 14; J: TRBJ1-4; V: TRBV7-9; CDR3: CASSSSGANEKLFF; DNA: TGTGCCAGCAGCTCCTCCGGGGCTAATGAAAAACTGTTTTTT
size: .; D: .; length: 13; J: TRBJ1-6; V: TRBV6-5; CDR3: CASKGGLRSPLHF; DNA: TGTGCCAGCAAGGGGGGACTAAGGTCACCCCTCCACTTT
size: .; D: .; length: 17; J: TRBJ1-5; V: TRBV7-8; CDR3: CASSLAWQTWENQPQHF; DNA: TGTGCCAGCAGCTTAGCGTGGCAGACGTGGGAGAATCAGCCCCAGCATTTT
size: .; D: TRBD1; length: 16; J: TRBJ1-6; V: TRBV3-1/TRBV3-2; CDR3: CASSQDRGQGALPLHF; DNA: TGTGCCAGCAGCCAAGATCGAGGGCAGGGGGCACTACCCCTCCACTTT
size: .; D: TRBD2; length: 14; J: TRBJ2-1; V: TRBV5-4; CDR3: CASSFAEREAFPFF; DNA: TGTGCCAGCAGCTTCGCCGAGCGGGAGGCCTTTCCGTTCTTC
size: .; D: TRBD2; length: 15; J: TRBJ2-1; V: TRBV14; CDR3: CASSLGTSGLGEQFF; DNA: TGTGCCAGCAGCCTAGGGACTAGCGGGCTAGGTGAGCAGTTCTTC
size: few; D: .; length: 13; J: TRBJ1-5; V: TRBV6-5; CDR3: CASKHLSNQPQHF; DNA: TGTGCCAGCAAGCACCTTAGCAATCAGCCCCAGCATTTT
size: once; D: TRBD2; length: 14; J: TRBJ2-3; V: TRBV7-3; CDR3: CASSLTSGTDTQYF; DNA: TGTGCCAGCAGCTTAACTAGCGGGACAGATACGCAGTATTTT
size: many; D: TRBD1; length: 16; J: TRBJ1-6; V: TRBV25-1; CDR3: CASSSLHGDRGSPLHF; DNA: TGTGCCAGCAGTTCCCTTCATGGGGACAGGGGTTCACCCCTCCACTTT
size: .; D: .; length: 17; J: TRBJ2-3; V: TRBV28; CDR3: CASSFGTRRGYTDTQYF; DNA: TGTGCCAGCAGTTTCGGAACGCGGAGAGGGTACACAGATACGCAGTATTTT
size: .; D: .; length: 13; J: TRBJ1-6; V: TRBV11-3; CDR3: CASSLDSNSPLHF; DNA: TGTGCCAGCAGCTTAGACTCTAATTCACCCCTCCACTTT
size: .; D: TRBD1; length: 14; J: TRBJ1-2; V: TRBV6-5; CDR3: CASSSRQGAYGYTF; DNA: TGTGCCAGCAGTTCGAGACAGGGGGCCTATGGCTACACCTTC
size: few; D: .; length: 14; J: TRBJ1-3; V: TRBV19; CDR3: CASSTGSSGNTIYF; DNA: TGTGCCAGTAGTACAGGTAGCTCTGGAAACACCATATATTTT
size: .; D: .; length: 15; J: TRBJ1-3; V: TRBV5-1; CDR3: CASSLEGGTGNTIYF; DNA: TGCGCCAGCAGCTTGGAAGGCGGTACTGGAAACACCATATATTTT
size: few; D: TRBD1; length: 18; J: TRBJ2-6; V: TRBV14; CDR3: CASSLRNRGFDPSNVLTF; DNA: TGTGCCAGCAGCCTCCGGAACAGGGGATTCGATCCCTCAAACGTCCTGACTTTC
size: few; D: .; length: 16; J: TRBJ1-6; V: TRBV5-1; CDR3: CASSLAGQGNNSPLHF; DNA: TGCGCCAGCAGCTTGGCTGGCCAGGGCAATAATTCACCCCTCCACTTT